This T cell receptor beta chain comes out of a study of cytomegalovirus exposure and HLA in healthy donors. A multiplex PCR was run with 60 Vbeta primers and 13 Jbeta primers. The repertoire was sequenced with immunoSEQ multiplex PCR; TCRdb's copy has only in-frame clones and lacks some. Counted here are about 150,000 clones, roughly 85% occurring once; the ten biggest clones make up less than 2.5%. This clone appeared once. The CDR3 runs 15 residues. Germline V gene data show CDR1 as SGHRS and CDR2 as YFSETQ. Unmatched junction bases numbered 5, after V lost 2 bases and J lost 4 bases. This sequence joins TRBV5-1 and TRBJ2-1; 8 nucleotides match TRBD2. The sequencing input was PBMCs. The receptor was derived from a woman between 18 and 30 years old in good health and CMV-seronegative. DNA for the CDR3: TGCGCCAGCAGCTTAACGCCGGGGGGGTACAATGAGCAGTTCTTC. Amino acids: CASSLTPGGYNEQFF.